This record covers a single TCR beta chain. Its antigen is currently not known. Base-call qualities are not available, and no considerably larger clone is one nucleotide away. This entry belongs to a study of CD8 T cells in ankylosing spondylitis (dated by TCRdb to 2017 to 2019). Regarding the complete study: To find TCR variants linked to disease, the study profiled T cell receptor beta repertoires in ankylosing spondylitis patients and healthy donors. Samples of peripheral blood were taken, and for ankylosing spondylitis patients, synovial fluid was collected as well. The full study cohort comprised about 23 ankylosing spondylitis patients and around 100 healthy donors.

What the work shows at the level of the full study, not this receptor alone: The disease-linked clones had a CD8+ phenotype and were found at relatively low frequencies in peripheral blood. A TCR beta motif made up of several highly homologous amino acid variants appeared to be characteristic of blood from ankylosing spondylitis patients. Some motif variants were previously reported in synovial fluid and blood of reactive arthritis patients, suggesting common disease-initiation mechanisms. The disease-linked clones were reported as significantly enriched in matched synovial fluid samples from ankylosing spondylitis patients.

Sequenced using an Illumina HiSeq 2500. Quantitative 5'-RACE with molecular barcodes was the method used to prepare the TCR beta libraries. Per the source publication's procedure: To identify disease-linked TCR variants, a new computational method was used, one built on a probabilistic model of VDJ rearrangement. TCRdb's own reprocessing of the public reads used fastp at Q25 and MiXCR and kept productive beta chains. CDR3 protein sequences are deduplicated, and each keeps its most common genes and DNA. TCRdb assigned the V and J calls; the authors' analysis was not used. The sample data list fewer than 750,000 distinct CDR3 sequences, and roughly 19% of these were observed just once. The biggest ten clones account for around 19% of the sample. In the germline V gene, CDR1 corresponds to SGHTA and CDR2 to FQGNSA. Relative to germline, V is 2 bases shorter and J is 8 bases shorter, with 15 bases between their ends. The CDR3 sequence holds 15 residues, the cysteine and phenylalanine included. Only the CDR3 DNA is retained, 45 bases long and in frame from the first base.

The receptor comes from a male donor with ankylosing spondylitis. Material: blood, either unsorted or a sorted T cell fraction (not recorded which). The chain joins TRBV7-2 to TRBJ1-4, with no reliable assignment of the D segment. Read as DNA, the sequence is TGTGCCAGCAGCTTACCTGGGAAAGTTGGGGAAAAACTGTTTTTT. This gives the protein CASSLPGKVGEKLFF.